A selection of T cell receptor beta chains follows, all from one sample in a study of early T cells in non-severe SARS-CoV-2 infection. TCRdb reanalysed the 5' RACE reads using MiXCR and keeps one entry per CDR3 protein. The sample carries 60,000 or so distinct CDR3 sequences, approximately 9.9% recorded once. The sequenced sample consisted of whole blood. These receptors were obtained from an adult who was a healthcare worker with PCR-confirmed SARS-CoV-2 infection or an uninfected control (not recorded which). Both conserved end residues are part of each CDR3. A D gene is named only where the DNA matches it firmly. Expanded clones are given a class, and other clones once, few, many or no size at all.

size: many; J: TRBJ2-1; V: TRBV7-8; D: TRBD2; CDR3: CASSLQAGAKYNEQFF; DNA: TGTGCCAGCAGCTTACAAGCGGGGGCGAAATACAATGAGCAGTTCTTC
size: .; J: TRBJ2-1; V: TRBV5-1; D: TRBD2; CDR3: CASGLADSYNEQFF; DNA: TGCGCCAGCGGACTAGCGGACTCCTACAATGAGCAGTTCTTC
size: medium-sized; J: TRBJ1-1; V: TRBV7-2; D: TRBD1; CDR3: CASRLDRMNTEAFF; DNA: TGTGCCAGCAGGTTGGACAGGATGAACACTGAAGCTTTCTTT
size: .; J: TRBJ1-6; V: TRBV3-1; D: .; CDR3: CASSQGLTNSPLHF; DNA: TGTGCCAGCAGCCAAGGATTGACGAATTCACCCCTCCACTTT
size: .; J: TRBJ2-7; V: TRBV18; D: .; CDR3: CASSPGARGGEQYF; DNA: TGTGCCAGCTCGCCAGGCGCCAGGGGCGGTGAGCAGTACTTC
size: .; J: TRBJ2-5; V: TRBV5-4; D: .; CDR3: CASSLGEQETQYF; DNA: TGTGCCAGCAGCTTGGGGGAGCAAGAGACCCAGTACTTC
size: .; J: TRBJ2-4; V: TRBV4-1; D: .; CDR3: CASSQEDRAKNIQYF; DNA: TGCGCCAGCAGCCAAGAGGACCGAGCCAAAAACATTCAGTACTTC
size: many; J: TRBJ2-1; V: TRBV24-1; D: TRBD2; CDR3: CATSDSSGGRYNEQFF; DNA: TGTGCCACCAGTGATTCTAGCGGGGGGCGCTACAATGAGCAGTTCTTC
size: .; J: TRBJ2-7; V: TRBV5-1; D: .; CDR3: CASSGDNRYEQYF; DNA: TGCGCCAGCAGCGGGGACAACAGGTACGAGCAGTACTTC
size: .; J: TRBJ1-2; V: TRBV12-3/TRBV12-4; D: TRBD1; CDR3: CASSSAGTDEFKYGYTF; DNA: TGTGCCAGCAGCTCCGCCGGGACAGATGAGTTTAAGTATGGCTACACCTTC
size: .; J: TRBJ2-7; V: TRBV7-8; D: .; CDR3: CASSLAFFEQYF; DNA: TGTGCCAGCAGCTTAGCGTTTTTTGAGCAGTACTTC
size: .; J: TRBJ1-2; V: TRBV3-1; D: TRBD1; CDR3: CASKDQGASEGYTF; DNA: TGTGCCAGCAAAGACCAGGGGGCGTCGGAGGGCTACACCTTC
size: .; J: TRBJ2-1; V: TRBV4-1; D: TRBD1; CDR3: CASSQILRDREENEQFF; DNA: TGCGCCAGCAGCCAAATCCTCCGGGACAGGGAAGAAAATGAGCAGTTCTTC
size: .; J: TRBJ2-1; V: TRBV2; D: .; CDR3: CASSRLDRADYEQFF; DNA: TGTGCCAGCAGCCGGCTTGACCGAGCAGATTATGAGCAGTTCTTC
size: many; J: TRBJ1-5; V: TRBV2; D: TRBD1; CDR3: CASSPGTGPRAPQHF; DNA: TGTGCCAGCAGCCCCGGGACAGGGCCCAGGGCTCCCCAGCATTTT
size: few; J: TRBJ2-3; V: TRBV5-1; D: .; CDR3: CASSGRDPSTDTQYF; DNA: TGCGCCAGCAGCGGCCGGGACCCTTCCACAGATACGCAGTATTTT
size: few; J: TRBJ1-2; V: TRBV5-4; D: TRBD1; CDR3: CASSSDRAAGYTF; DNA: TGTGCCAGCAGCTCTGACAGGGCGGCGGGCTACACCTTC
size: many; J: TRBJ2-2; V: TRBV21-1; D: .; CDR3: CASSKLTSGGELFF; DNA: TGTGCCAGCAGCAAGCTCACTAGCGGCGGGGAGCTGTTTTTT
size: .; J: TRBJ1-1; V: TRBV7-2; D: .; CDR3: CASSWGNTEAFF; DNA: TGTGCCAGCAGCTGGGGGAACACTGAAGCTTTCTTT
size: few; J: TRBJ2-1; V: TRBV12-3/TRBV12-4; D: .; CDR3: CASTTGWLFSSKTYNEQFF; DNA: TGTGCCAGCACCACCGGTTGGTTATTTTCGTCGAAAACCTACAATGAGCAGTTCTTC
size: many; J: TRBJ2-1; V: TRBV3-1; D: TRBD2; CDR3: CASSRGGTSTSSYNEQFF; DNA: TGTGCCAGCAGCCGAGGAGGGACTAGCACAAGCTCCTACAATGAGCAGTTCTTC
size: few; J: TRBJ2-7; V: TRBV29-1; D: .; CDR3: CSVRGTLSYEQYF; DNA: TGCAGCGTTAGGGGGACCCTTTCCTACGAGCAGTACTTC
size: few; J: TRBJ1-2; V: TRBV27; D: TRBD1; CDR3: CASSIDRGPLYGYTF; DNA: TGTGCCAGCAGTATAGACAGGGGCCCCCTCTATGGCTACACCTTC
size: .; J: TRBJ1-1; V: TRBV12-3/TRBV12-4; D: TRBD1; CDR3: CASRGVRGPGLNTEAFF; DNA: TGTGCCAGCAGAGGGGTAAGGGGGCCCGGATTGAACACTGAAGCTTTCTTT
size: many; J: TRBJ1-2; V: TRBV20-1; D: .; CDR3: CSARDNSGYEGYTF; DNA: TGCAGTGCTAGAGATAATTCAGGGTATGAAGGCTACACCTTC
size: .; J: TRBJ1-2; V: TRBV2; D: TRBD1; CDR3: CASTKATGGSIYGYTF; DNA: TGTGCCAGCACCAAGGCCACAGGGGGCAGCATCTATGGCTACACCTTC
size: few; J: TRBJ2-3; V: TRBV3-1; D: .; CDR3: CASRGAPTDTQYF; DNA: TGTGCCAGCAGGGGAGCACCCACAGATACGCAGTATTTT
size: .; J: TRBJ2-7; V: TRBV18; D: .; CDR3: CASSPSLYEQYF; DNA: TGTGCCAGCTCACCCTCCTTGTACGAGCAGTACTTC
size: few; J: TRBJ2-5; V: TRBV5-4; D: .; CDR3: CASSLAGVETQYF; DNA: TGTGCCAGCAGCTTGGCAGGCGTAGAGACCCAGTACTTC
size: few; J: TRBJ2-1; V: TRBV3-1; D: .; CDR3: CASSQAGRGYNEQFF; DNA: TGTGCCAGCAGCCAAGCTGGAAGGGGATACAATGAGCAGTTCTTC
size: .; J: TRBJ1-1; V: TRBV4-1; D: .; CDR3: CASSQEWGGTEAFF; DNA: TGCGCCAGCAGCCAAGAATGGGGTGGCACTGAAGCTTTCTTT
size: many; J: TRBJ1-4; V: TRBV4-2; D: .; CDR3: CASSRLGSPTNEKLFF; DNA: TGTGCCAGCAGCCGCCTTGGGAGTCCAACTAATGAAAAACTGTTTTTT
size: few; J: TRBJ1-1; V: TRBV29-1; D: .; CDR3: CSVVRQLNTEAFF; DNA: TGCAGCGTTGTGCGGCAGTTGAACACTGAAGCTTTCTTT
size: .; J: TRBJ2-7; V: TRBV7-8; D: .; CDR3: CASSSGLEQYF; DNA: TGTGCCAGCAGCTCCGGACTTGAGCAGTACTTC
size: .; J: TRBJ2-3; V: TRBV5-5; D: TRBD1; CDR3: CASSSLTGADTQYF; DNA: TGTGCCAGCAGCTCCCTGACAGGGGCAGATACGCAGTATTTT
size: .; J: TRBJ2-3; V: TRBV3-1; D: .; CDR3: CASSPWGTDTQYF; DNA: TGTGCCAGCAGTCCATGGGGGACAGATACGCAGTATTTT
size: few; J: TRBJ2-7; V: TRBV4-1; D: TRBD1; CDR3: CASSQAPTGPYEQYF; DNA: TGCGCCAGCAGCCAAGCCCCGACAGGGCCCTACGAGCAGTACTTC
size: few; J: TRBJ2-2; V: TRBV7-6; D: .; CDR3: CASSFTGTLAGELFF; DNA: TGTGCCAGCAGCTTCACAGGAACACTTGCCGGGGAGCTGTTTTTT
size: .; J: TRBJ2-2; V: TRBV5-5; D: TRBD1; CDR3: CASSYGQGRGELFF; DNA: TGTGCCAGCAGCTACGGACAGGGCCGCGGGGAGCTGTTTTTT
size: few; J: TRBJ1-1; V: TRBV30; D: .; CDR3: CAWRRGTEAFF; DNA: TGTGCCTGGAGACGAGGCACTGAAGCTTTCTTT
size: many; J: TRBJ1-1; V: TRBV6-1; D: TRBD1; CDR3: CASSEWQGVKFTEAFF; DNA: TGTGCCAGCAGTGAATGGCAGGGGGTTAAGTTCACTGAAGCTTTCTTT
size: .; J: TRBJ2-1; V: TRBV11-2; D: TRBD1; CDR3: CASSDLPGTAYNEQFF; DNA: TGTGCCAGCAGCGACCTTCCAGGGACAGCCTACAATGAGCAGTTCTTC
size: .; J: TRBJ2-6; V: TRBV4-2; D: TRBD1; CDR3: CASSTRQGISSGANVLTF; DNA: TGTGCCAGCAGCACCCGACAGGGTATAAGTTCTGGGGCCAACGTCCTGACTTTC
size: many; J: TRBJ2-1; V: TRBV12-3/TRBV12-4; D: .; CDR3: CASSSGTHNEQFF; DNA: TGTGCCAGCAGTTCCGGGACCCACAATGAGCAGTTCTTC
size: .; J: TRBJ2-3; V: TRBV7-2; D: .; CDR3: CASSYGGSTDTQYF; DNA: TGTGCCAGCAGCTACGGGGGTAGCACAGATACGCAGTATTTT
size: .; J: TRBJ2-1; V: TRBV6-5; D: .; CDR3: CASSSILYNEQFF; DNA: TGTGCCAGCAGTTCCATCCTATACAATGAGCAGTTCTTC
size: .; J: TRBJ2-3; V: TRBV28; D: .; CDR3: CASSLHGVAAQYF; DNA: TGTGCCAGCAGTCTCCATGGGGTAGCTGCGCAGTATTTT
size: many; J: TRBJ1-1; V: TRBV7-2; D: .; CDR3: CASSFYRNTEAFF; DNA: TGTGCCAGCAGCTTCTACAGAAACACTGAAGCTTTCTTT
size: few; J: TRBJ1-5; V: TRBV12-3/TRBV12-4; D: TRBD1; CDR3: CASSRGQGGSNQPQHF; DNA: TGTGCCAGCAGTCGCGGACAGGGCGGAAGCAATCAGCCCCAGCATTTT
size: .; J: TRBJ2-7; V: TRBV10-1; D: .; CDR3: CASSDAGSYEQYF; DNA: TGCGCCAGCAGTGACGCCGGGTCCTACGAGCAGTACTTC
size: many; J: TRBJ2-7; V: TRBV6-5; D: .; CDR3: CASGYRRSEQYF; DNA: TGTGCCAGCGGATACCGACGCTCAGAGCAGTACTTC
size: many; J: TRBJ2-3; V: TRBV18; D: .; CDR3: CASSPTESDTQYF; DNA: TGTGCCAGCTCTCCCACGGAGTCAGATACGCAGTATTTT
size: many; J: TRBJ2-3; V: TRBV7-8; D: .; CDR3: CASSLAFQGRPLSTDTQYF; DNA: TGTGCCAGCAGCTTAGCCTTTCAGGGTCGTCCCCTCAGCACAGATACGCAGTATTTT
size: many; J: TRBJ2-1; V: TRBV12-3/TRBV12-4; D: .; CDR3: CASSPRGFGEQFF; DNA: TGTGCCAGCAGCCCTCGCGGGTTCGGGGAGCAGTTCTTC